This T cell receptor (beta chain) is drawn from a study of a mutant IDH1 vaccine in newly diagnosed glioma. Study summary: Treated patients were roughly 62% male, around 40% female, mean age approximately 40 years.

Time point denoted: baseline, week 1 (first vaccination visit). Noted treatment: pre-vaccination baseline after standard-of-care therapy. In regard to this clone: Antigen unknown.

Study-wide findings and caveats: Vaccination induced immune responses in around 93% of patients. No link was apparently found between pseudoprogression and changes in top peripheral T cell clonotypes.

Libraries were prepared by immunoSEQ multiplex PCR; TCRdb keeps only in-frame clonotypes and omits some of them. The sample records approximately 92,000 clones, 83% being singletons. Germline lookup yields CDR1 SGHRS and CDR2 YFSETQ. CDR3 size: 15 residues. The V end was cut by 0 bases, the J end by 7 bases, with 16 bases between. The gene calls are TRBV5-1 and TRBJ1-2; D is perhaps TRBD1 (5 bases). This sequence originates from a woman between 50 and 59 years old with glioma. Here the sequenced sample was PBMCs, taken from a glioma patient treated with radiotherapy, temozolomide or both. Here the CDR3 reads CASSLATGLGAGYTF. In DNA, the CDR3 is TGCGCCAGCAGCTTGGCCACCGGACTCGGGGCTGGCTACACCTTC.